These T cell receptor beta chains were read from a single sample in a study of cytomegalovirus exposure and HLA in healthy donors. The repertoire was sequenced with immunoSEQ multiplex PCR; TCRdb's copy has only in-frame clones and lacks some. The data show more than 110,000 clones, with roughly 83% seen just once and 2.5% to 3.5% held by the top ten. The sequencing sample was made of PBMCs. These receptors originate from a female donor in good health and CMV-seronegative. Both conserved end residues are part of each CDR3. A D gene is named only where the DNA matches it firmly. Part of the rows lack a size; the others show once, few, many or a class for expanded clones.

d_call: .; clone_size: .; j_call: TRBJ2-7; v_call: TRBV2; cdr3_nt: TGTGCCAGCAATCGGGGGAACGAGCAGTACTTC; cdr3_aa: CASNRGNEQYF
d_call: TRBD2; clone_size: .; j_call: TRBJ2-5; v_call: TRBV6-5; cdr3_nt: TGTGCCAGCAGTTACTATTTAGCGGGAGGAAGAGAGACCCAGTACTTC; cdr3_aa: CASSYYLAGGRETQYF
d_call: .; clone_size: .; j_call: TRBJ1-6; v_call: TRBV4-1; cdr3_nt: TGCGCCAGCAGCCAAGCCCAACTCCCAGGGCGACCCCTCCACTTT; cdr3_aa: CASSQAQLPGRPLHF
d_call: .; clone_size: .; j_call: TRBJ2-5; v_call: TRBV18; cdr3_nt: TGTGCCAGCTCACGCACGAGCGGAGAGACCCAGTACTTC; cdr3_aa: CASSRTSGETQYF
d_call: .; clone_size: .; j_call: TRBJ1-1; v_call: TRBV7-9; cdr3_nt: TGTGCCAGCAGCTTACAGGGTAAAACTGAAGCTTTCTTT; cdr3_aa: CASSLQGKTEAFF
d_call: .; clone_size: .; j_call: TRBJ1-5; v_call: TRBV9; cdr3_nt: TGTGCCAGCAGCGCAGGGAGCAATCAGCCCCAGCATTTT; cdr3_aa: CASSAGSNQPQHF
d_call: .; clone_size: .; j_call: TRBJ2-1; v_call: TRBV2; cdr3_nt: TGTGCCAGCAGTGAAGCGCCCCCAGGAAGCGGGCCTACCTACAATGAGCAGTTCTTC; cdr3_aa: CASSEAPPGSGPTYNEQFF
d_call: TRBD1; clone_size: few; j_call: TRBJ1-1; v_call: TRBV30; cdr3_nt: TGTGCCTGGAGTGCAGGGACAGGTGCTGAAGCTTTCTTT; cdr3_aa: CAWSAGTGAEAFF
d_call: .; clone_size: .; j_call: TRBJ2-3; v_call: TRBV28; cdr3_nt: TGTGCCAGCAGTTACCGGTCTAGCACAGATACGCAGTATTTT; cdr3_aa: CASSYRSSTDTQYF
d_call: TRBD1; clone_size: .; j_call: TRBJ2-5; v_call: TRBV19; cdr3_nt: TGTGCCAGTAGTATAGATTCGGACAGGGGGTACCAAGAGACCCAGTACTTC; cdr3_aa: CASSIDSDRGYQETQYF
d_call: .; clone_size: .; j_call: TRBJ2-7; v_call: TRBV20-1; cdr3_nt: TGCAGTGCCGCGGGGGCAACTGAGCAGTACTTC; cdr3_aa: CSAAGATEQYF
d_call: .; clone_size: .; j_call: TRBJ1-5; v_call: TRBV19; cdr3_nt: TGTGCCAGTACTCCGGGTCTCAATCAGCCCCAGCATTTT; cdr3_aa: CASTPGLNQPQHF
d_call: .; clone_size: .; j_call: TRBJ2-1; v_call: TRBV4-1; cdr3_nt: TGCGCCAGCAGCCGCAGGGAAAGCAATGAGCAGTTCTTC; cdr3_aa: CASSRRESNEQFF
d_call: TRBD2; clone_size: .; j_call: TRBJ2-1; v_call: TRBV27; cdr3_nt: TGTGCCAGCACCAACCAAGCGGGAGCTAACTACAATGAGCAGTTCTTC; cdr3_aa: CASTNQAGANYNEQFF
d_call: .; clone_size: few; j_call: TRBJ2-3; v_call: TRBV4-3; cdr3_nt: TGCGCCAGCAGCCAAGATCGTACTTTCACAGATACGCAGTATTTT; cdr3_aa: CASSQDRTFTDTQYF
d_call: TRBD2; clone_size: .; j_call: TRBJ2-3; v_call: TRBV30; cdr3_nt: TGTGCCTGGACCCGGGGGGACACAGATACGCAGTATTTT; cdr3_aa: CAWTRGDTDTQYF
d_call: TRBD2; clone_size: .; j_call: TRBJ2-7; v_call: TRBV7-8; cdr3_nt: TGTGCCAGCACCTCACAATCCCATCGGGGGGACGAGCAGTACTTC; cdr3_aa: CASTSQSHRGDEQYF
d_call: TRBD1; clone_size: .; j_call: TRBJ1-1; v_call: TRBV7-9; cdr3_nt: TGTGCCAGCAGCTCGGGACAGGGGTGGCGGGCTTTCTTT; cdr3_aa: CASSSGQGWRAFF
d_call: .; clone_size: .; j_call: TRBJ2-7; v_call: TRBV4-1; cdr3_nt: TGCGCCAGCAGCCAAGATCCCTCAGGTTACGAGCAGTACTTC; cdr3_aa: CASSQDPSGYEQYF
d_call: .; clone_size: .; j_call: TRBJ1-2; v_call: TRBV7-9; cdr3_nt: TGTGCCAGCAGCTTTTCTACCGACAGGAGTGGTTATGGCTACACCTTC; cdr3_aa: CASSFSTDRSGYGYTF
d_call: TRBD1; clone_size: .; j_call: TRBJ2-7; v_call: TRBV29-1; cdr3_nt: TGCAGCGTTGGGGCAGGGGGCTCCTACGAGCAGTACTTC; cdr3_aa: CSVGAGGSYEQYF
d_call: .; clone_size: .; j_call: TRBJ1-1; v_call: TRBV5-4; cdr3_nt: TGTGCCAGCAGTAGGGGACATCCGAACACTGAAGCTTTCTTT; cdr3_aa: CASSRGHPNTEAFF
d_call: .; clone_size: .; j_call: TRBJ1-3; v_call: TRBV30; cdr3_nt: TGTGCCTGGAGTGGAGGGTTCGCTGGAAACACCATATATTTT; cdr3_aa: CAWSGGFAGNTIYF
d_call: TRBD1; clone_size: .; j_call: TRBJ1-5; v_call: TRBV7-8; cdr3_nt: TGTGCCAGCAGCTCAGACAGGGTTAGCAATCAGCCCCAGCATTTT; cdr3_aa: CASSSDRVSNQPQHF
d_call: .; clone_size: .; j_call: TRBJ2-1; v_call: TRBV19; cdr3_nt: TGTGCCAGTAGTATACTATCCGGGTCCGACAATGAGCAGTTCTTC; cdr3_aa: CASSILSGSDNEQFF
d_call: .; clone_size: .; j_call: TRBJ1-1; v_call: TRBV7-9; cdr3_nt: TGTGCCAGCAGAATTGTCAGGGCACGGTCCACTGAAGCTTTCTTT; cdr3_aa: CASRIVRARSTEAFF
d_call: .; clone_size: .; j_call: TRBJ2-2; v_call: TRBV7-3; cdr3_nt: TGTGCCAGCAGCTTAAACCGTTACGCCGGGTCCCCGAGGACCGGGGAGCTGTTTTTT; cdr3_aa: CASSLNRYAGSPRTGELFF
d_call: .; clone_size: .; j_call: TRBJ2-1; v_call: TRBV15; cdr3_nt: TGTGCCACCAGCAGAGGAACAGAATACAATGAGCAGTTCTTC; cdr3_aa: CATSRGTEYNEQFF
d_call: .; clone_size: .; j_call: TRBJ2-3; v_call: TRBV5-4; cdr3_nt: TGTGCCAGCAGCGACGGCCTTCAGGGGACAGATACGCAGTATTTT; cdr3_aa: CASSDGLQGTDTQYF
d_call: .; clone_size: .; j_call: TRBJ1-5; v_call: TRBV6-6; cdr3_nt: TGTGCCAGCAGTTACGTTCCCCGGGATCAGCCCCAGCATTTT; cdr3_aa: CASSYVPRDQPQHF
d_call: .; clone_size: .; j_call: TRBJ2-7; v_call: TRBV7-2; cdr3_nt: TGTGCCAGCAGCCTCCAGCAGGGCACCCCCTACGAGCAGTACTTC; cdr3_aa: CASSLQQGTPYEQYF
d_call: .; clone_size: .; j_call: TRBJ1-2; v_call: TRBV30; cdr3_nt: TGTGCCTGGAGTGTACTATCCTCGGGAGGAGATGGCTACACCTTC; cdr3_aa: CAWSVLSSGGDGYTF
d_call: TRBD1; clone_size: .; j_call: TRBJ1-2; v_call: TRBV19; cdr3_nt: TGTGCCAGTAGTACACTGGACAGGGGGGTATATGGCTACACCTTC; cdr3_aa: CASSTLDRGVYGYTF
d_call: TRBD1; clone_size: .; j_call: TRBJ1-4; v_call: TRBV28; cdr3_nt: TGTGCCACAGGGGGAACTAATGAAAAACTGTTTTTT; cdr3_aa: CATGGTNEKLFF
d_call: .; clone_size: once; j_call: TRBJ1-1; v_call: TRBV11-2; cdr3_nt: TGTGCCAGCAGCTCCCTCCAGAGGGACACTGAAGCTTTCTTT; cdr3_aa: CASSSLQRDTEAFF
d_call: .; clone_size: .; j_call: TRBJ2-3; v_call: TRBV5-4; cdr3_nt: TGTGCCAGCAGCTTGATGCAGGGGAGCACAGATACGCAGTATTTT; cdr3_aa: CASSLMQGSTDTQYF
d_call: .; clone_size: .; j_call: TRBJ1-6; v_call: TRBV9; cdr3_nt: TGTGCCAGCAGCCCCCGAAGGGGCCCCTTCAATTCACCCCTCCACTTT; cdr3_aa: CASSPRRGPFNSPLHF